The 21 T cell receptor beta chains in this list originate from one sample, sequenced in a study of blood T cell repertoires in COVID-19. Produced via immunoSEQ multiplex PCR; TCRdb's table is partial and in-frame only. The table lists roughly 280,000 clones, 80% to 90% of them singletons, with 9.5% to 12% in the top ten. The sample comprised peripheral blood. These receptors all come from a woman between 65 and 79 years old with acute or convalescent COVID-19.

The genes are TRBV28 and TRBJ1-4; D possibly corresponds to TRBD1 (6 bases). The CDR3 covers 16 residues. The V gene lost 2 bases and the J gene lost 8 bases, with 18 bases spanning the gap. CDR1 MDHEN and CDR2 SYDVKM come from the germline V gene. CDR3 in DNA: TGTGCCAGCAGTTTAAGAAGATCGGGGGGCCGGGAAAAACTGTTTTTT. This sequence encodes CASSLRRSGGREKLFF.

The chain carries TRBV7-2 and TRBJ1-5; 8 positions agree with TRBD1. The CDR3 runs to 14 residues. Germline V gene data show CDR1 as SGHTA and CDR2 as FQGNSA. V shed 4 bases, J shed 7 bases, and the junction held 6 bases outside the gene matches. CDR3 residues: CASSYGQGGQPQHF. As DNA, the CDR3 is TGTGCCAGCAGCTACGGACAGGGCGGGCAGCCCCAGCATTTT.

This sequence joins TRBV19 and TRBJ1-1; D gene ambiguous. The germline CDR1 and CDR2 sequences are LNHDA and SQIVND (reference sequence). V dropped 8 bases and J dropped 5 bases, with 18 bases sitting between them. This CDR3 has 14 residues. CDR3 DNA sequence: TGTGCCAGTGGGTGGCGGGGTTCGAATACTGAAGCTTTCTTT. This translates into CASGWRGSNTEAFF.

The chain recombines TRBV6-1 with TRBJ1-5; 10 positions agree with TRBD1. The V segment lost 4 bases and the J segment 6 bases; nucleotides outside the gene matches: 9. CDR1 is MNHNS and CDR2 is SASEGT in the germline V gene. The CDR3 totals 16 residues. The CDR3 region is CASSVSGQGFAQPQHF. The CDR3 DNA reads TGTGCCAGCAGTGTCTCGGGACAGGGGTTCGCTCAGCCCCAGCATTTT.

The V and J genes are TRBV28 and TRBJ2-3; TRBD2 matches 8 bases. V lost 6 bases, J lost 4 bases, and 9 bases stayed unmatched. The CDR3 loop spans 15 amino acids. Germline V gene sequence: CDR1 MDHEN, CDR2 SYDVKM. The CDR3 protein is CASSRAGGVADTQYF. The CDR3 nucleotides are TGTGCCAGCAGCCGGGCCGGGGGGGTCGCAGATACGCAGTATTTT.

The genes are TRBV3-1 (or the pseudogene TRBV3-2) and TRBJ2-5; D may be TRBD2 (5 bases). V lost 4 bases and J lost 7, with 16 bases in between. The germline V gene encodes CDR1 LGHDT and CDR2 YNNKEL (reference sequence). This CDR3 spans 14 amino acids. CDR3 sequence (DNA): TGTGCCAGCAGCCTTAGGAATCCGGCGGGGACCCAGTACTTC. It specifies CASSLRNPAGTQYF.

This chain uses TRBV30 with TRBJ1-2; possibly TRBD1 for D (6 bases). CDR1 and CDR2 (germline): GTSNPN, SVGIG (reference sequence). V was clipped by 3 bases and J by 0 bases, with 11 bases between them. This CDR3 is built from 14 residues. CDR3 coding DNA: TGTGCCTGGAGGGACAGCCTAGCTAACTATGGCTACACCTTC. Translated: CAWRDSLANYGYTF.

This chain connects TRBV5-1 to TRBJ2-2; 8 nucleotides agree with TRBD2. Germline CDR1 SGHRS, CDR2 YFSETQ. The CDR3 totals 16 residues. Trimming removed 1 base from V and 1 base from J; junction bases left unmatched: 3. This CDR3 is CASSLPTSGNTGELFF. DNA of the CDR3: TGCGCCAGCAGCTTGCCTACTAGCGGGAACACCGGGGAGCTGTTTTTT.

The rearrangement links TRBV7-9 to TRBJ1-1; TRBD1 aligns across 7 bases. This CDR3 is 14 amino acids long. The junction had 9 bases not matched to a gene; V was cut back by 5 bases and J by 6 bases. Germline V CDR1 and CDR2: SEHNR, FQNEAQ (reference sequence). Written as DNA, the CDR3 is TGTGCCAGCAGCGTAACAGGGGCCGGGGCTGAAGCTTTCTTT. It specifies CASSVTGAGAEAFF.

This clone was seen only a few times. The V and J genes are TRBV5-5 and TRBJ2-5; 10 nucleotides align to TRBD1. Germline CDR1 reads SGHKS; CDR2 reads YYEKEE (reference sequence). The V and J ends lost 2 bases and 4 bases, in that order; junction bases with no gene match: 8. This CDR3 has 16 amino acids. In DNA, the CDR3 is TGTGCCAGCAGCTTTCCCCGGGACAGGGGTACAGAGACCCAGTACTTC. Translating gives CASSFPRDRGTETQYF.

The chain couples TRBV18 to TRBJ1-3, with 8 bases that match TRBD1. CDR1 and CDR2 from the germline V gene are KGHSH and LQKENI. V lost 5 bases, J lost 5 bases, and 11 bases stayed unmatched. The CDR3 sequence is 16 residues long. The CDR3 sequence: CASSSGQGIGRNTIYF. The DNA for the CDR3 is TGTGCCAGCTCATCCGGACAGGGAATAGGGCGAAACACCATATATTTT.

This clone was recorded only once. Distinct nucleotide sequences in the sample also encode this CDR3. The chain is built from TRBV27 and TRBJ1-2; TRBD1 aligns across 10 bases. The germline gives CDR1 MNHEY, CDR2 SMNVEV (reference sequence). CDR3 length: 15 amino acids. After removal of 4 bases from V and 5 bases from J, the junction contained 7 bases not matched to a gene. The CDR3 region is CASSYRDRGRYGYTF. For the CDR3, the DNA is TGTGCCAGCAGTTATCGAGACAGGGGGCGGTATGGCTACACCTTC.

The J gene is TRBJ1-1, the V gene TRBV29-1; D ambiguous. CDR1 and CDR2 (germline): SQVTM, ANQGSEA. The V end lost 7 bases, the J end lost 0 bases, and 12 bases lay between the germline ends. The CDR3 covers 13 residues. In DNA form, the CDR3 reads TGCAGCGCCGCCCGCGTAATGAACACTGAAGCTTTCTTT. Residues: CSAARVMNTEAFF.

V and J are TRBV2 and TRBJ1-2; no reliable D call. The V gene lost 8 bases and the J gene lost 4 bases, with 11 bases spanning the gap. This CDR3 is 12 amino acids long. In germline, CDR1 is SNHLY, CDR2 FYNNEI. This chain's CDR3 is CASSQRGYGYTF. CDR3 DNA sequence: TGTGCCAGCTCCCAGCGGGGCTATGGCTACACCTTC.

The rearrangement joins TRBV3-1 (or the pseudogene TRBV3-2) to TRBJ2-1; 9 nucleotides line up with TRBD2. Germline CDR1 reads LGHDT; CDR2 reads YNNKEL (reference sequence). Trimming at V came to 2 bases and at J to 3 bases, leaving 2 bases not matched to a gene. This CDR3 is 15 amino acids long. CDR3 DNA: TGTGCCAGCAGCCAAATGCGGGGGGGCTACAATGAGCAGTTCTTC. It yields the protein CASSQMRGGYNEQFF.

The chain recombines TRBV28 with TRBJ1-4; D might be TRBD1 (6 bases). V was shortened by 10 bases and J by 8 bases, with 17 bases between the two germline ends. The CDR3 spans 13 residues. CDR1 and CDR2 (germline): MDHEN, SYDVKM. In DNA, the CDR3 is TGTGCCACCAGGGGCACGGCAAAGGAAAAACTGTTTTTT. Residues: CATRGTAKEKLFF.

CDR3 sequence (DNA): TGCGCCAGCAGGGCAGGGTCGGGGAACACTGAAGCTTTCTTT. Its translation: CASRAGSGNTEAFF. The V and J genes are TRBV10-1 and TRBJ1-1; tentative D call: TRBD1 (5 bases). CDR3 length: 14 residues. Germline CDR1 WNHNN, CDR2 SYGVQD (reference sequence). V was shortened by 6 bases and J by 1 base, with 12 bases between the two germline ends.

This chain connects TRBV19 to TRBJ2-6, with 9 positions matching TRBD2. The length of the CDR3 is 18 residues. Looked up from germline, CDR1 is LNHDA and CDR2 is SQIVND (reference sequence). V was clipped by 3 bases and J by 2 bases; unmatched bases: 8. CDR3: CASSISGLAGTGANVLTF. In DNA, the CDR3 is TGTGCCAGTAGTATTTCTGGCCTAGCGGGGACTGGGGCCAACGTCCTGACTTTC.

The chain uses TRBV5-4 and TRBJ1-2, with a tentative D call TRBD1 (6 bases). CDR1 and CDR2 (germline): SGHNT, YYREEE (reference sequence). V was clipped by 0 bases and J by 4 bases, with 19 bases between them. The CDR3 has 17 residues. The DNA for the CDR3 is TGTGCCAGCAGCTTGGAGCGAGGGGGGGGATCGGCCTATGGCTACACCTTC. Residues: CASSLERGGGSAYGYTF.

The V and J genes are TRBV3-1 (or the pseudogene TRBV3-2) and TRBJ2-7; tentatively, D is TRBD2 (6 bases). CDR1 and CDR2 (germline): LGHDT, YNNKEL (reference sequence). CDR3 size: 11 residues. V was pared by 5 bases and J by 4 bases, with 6 bases between. The CDR3 spells CASSGGYEQYF. CDR3 nucleotide sequence: TGTGCCAGCAGCGGAGGGTACGAGCAGTACTTC.

The gene calls are TRBV5-1 and TRBJ2-7; 9 bases map to TRBD1. Losses at the gene ends were 8 bases for V and 0 bases for J; bases not matched to a gene: 6. CDR1 is SGHRS and CDR2 is YFSETQ in the germline V gene. CDR3 length: 14 residues. The CDR3 DNA sequence: TGCGCCAGTAGACGGACAGGGGACTCCTACGAGCAGTACTTC. It is translated as CASRRTGDSYEQYF.